This is a list of T cell receptor beta chains from one sample in a study of control samples from healthy donors and cancer patients. Here immunoSEQ multiplex PCR was the method, and the copy in TCRdb shows in-frame clones only, minus some. This sample has 150,000 to 200,000 clones, with roughly nine tenths found just once. Sequenced sample: blood. The source of these receptors is a man younger than 40 in good health. The CDR3 runs from the conserved cysteine through the conserved F or W. The D gene is left open where the match is weak.

>TRBJ2-2|TRBV25-1|-
CASSEGSLVNTGELFF
TGTGCCAGCAGTGAGGGAAGTTTGGTGAACACCGGGGAGCTGTTTTTT
>TRBJ2-7|TRBV4-1|TRBD1
CASSHTGTGDAYEQYF
TGCGCCAGCAGCCATACCGGGACAGGGGACGCCTACGAGCAGTACTTC
>TRBJ1-2|TRBV15|TRBD1
CATSWRSGQGRGYTF
TGTGCCACCAGCTGGCGATCGGGACAGGGACGCGGCTACACCTTC
>TRBJ2-7|TRBV5-1|TRBD2
CASSPGQGLAGPSYEQYF
TGCGCCAGCTCCCCGGGGCAGGGACTAGCGGGCCCCTCCTACGAGCAGTACTTC
>TRBJ1-1|TRBV19|-
CASSFPSTEAFF
TGTGCCAGTAGTTTCCCCTCGACTGAAGCTTTCTTT
>TRBJ1-4|TRBV5-1|-
CASKRGGSTNEKLFF
TGCGCCAGCAAGCGGGGCGGCTCAACTAATGAAAAACTGTTTTTT
>TRBJ2-7|TRBV2|TRBD2
CASMGLAGGLPYEQYF
TGTGCCAGCATGGGACTAGCGGGGGGATTACCTTACGAGCAGTACTTC
>TRBJ1-5|TRBV5-5|TRBD1
CASSRSGGSNQPQHF
TGTGCCAGCAGCAGATCAGGGGGCAGCAATCAGCCCCAGCATTTT
>TRBJ1-3|TRBV7-2|-
CASSLGPGSGNTIYF
TGTGCCAGCAGCTTAGGCCCGGGATCTGGAAACACCATATATTTT
>TRBJ2-7|TRBV27|TRBD1
CASSLLGDRDYEQYF
TGTGCCAGCAGTTTATTAGGGGACAGGGACTACGAGCAGTACTTC
>TRBJ1-5|TRBV11-2|-
CASSQGPYQPQHF
TGTGCCAGCAGCCAGGGACCTTATCAGCCCCAGCATTTT
>TRBJ2-1|TRBV6-5|-
CASSYSTSGSDNEQFF
TGTGCCAGCAGTTACTCGACGTCTGGCTCAGACAATGAGCAGTTCTTC
>TRBJ2-3|TRBV28|-
CASRSPLASTDTQYF
TGTGCCAGCAGATCTCCCCTAGCGAGCACAGATACGCAGTATTTT
>TRBJ2-7|TRBV20-1|-
CSAGRDEQYF
TGCAGTGCTGGGCGGGACGAGCAGTACTTC
>TRBJ2-5|TRBV15|-
CATSRAGETQYF
TGTGCCACCAGCAGAGCCGGTGAGACCCAGTACTTC
>TRBJ1-1|TRBV19|TRBD1
CASSLRTGGTEAFF
TGTGCCAGTAGTCTTCGGACAGGGGGCACTGAAGCTTTCTTT
>TRBJ2-1|TRBV5-1|TRBD2
CASSLDSGTFTEQFF
TGCGCCAGCAGCTTGGATAGCGGGACGTTCACTGAGCAGTTCTTC